These 19 T cell receptor beta chains share one sample of origin, sequenced in a study of blood T cell repertoires in COVID-19. TCRdb keeps only in-frame clones here, not all; method: immunoSEQ multiplex PCR. Of around 250,000 clones in the sample, around 82% are singletons; the top ten hold less than 10%. Sample: peripheral blood. These receptor sequences come from a human donor in a cohort sampled during active COVID-19.

The chain links TRBV28 to TRBJ2-7; TRBD1 agrees at 9 bases. V trimming: 8 bases; J trimming: 5 bases; junction bases outside the gene matches: 13. This CDR3 is built from 15 residues. Germline CDR1 reads MDHEN; CDR2 reads SYDVKM. The CDR3 loop is CASRTGDRVVHEQYF. In nucleotides, the CDR3 is TGTGCCAGCCGAACCGGGGACAGGGTAGTCCACGAGCAGTACTTC.

The CDR3 sequence is CASSGEETQYF. CDR3 nucleotide sequence: TGTGCCAGTAGTGGAGAAGAGACCCAGTACTTC. The J gene is TRBJ2-5, the V gene TRBV19; D gene uncertain. CDR3 length equals 11 residues. Germline CDR1 reads LNHDA; CDR2 reads SQIVND (reference sequence). The ends were cut back, 5 bases at V and 3 bases at J, with 4 bases in the middle. The entire variable domain, with the rest obtained from reference TRBV19 and TRBJ2-5, is as follows: DGGITQSPKYLFRKEGQNVTLSCEQNLNHDAMYWYRQDPGQGLRLIYYSQIVNDFQKGDIAEGYSVSREKKESFPLTVTSAQKNPTAFYLCASSGEETQYFGPGTRLLVL.

The genes are TRBV28 and TRBJ2-5; possibly TRBD2 for D (6 bases). The V end was cut by 6 bases, the J end by 1 base, with 21 bases between. Germline V gives CDR1 MDHEN, CDR2 SYDVKM. The CDR3 contains 17 residues. CDR3 sequence: CASSFYSGTPSQETQYF. The CDR3 DNA reads as TGTGCCAGCAGCTTTTATTCCGGGACTCCATCCCAAGAGACCCAGTACTTC. The variable domain in full, completed from reference TRBV28 and TRBJ2-5, reads DVKVTQSSRYLVKRTGEKVFLECVQDMDHENMFWYRQDPGLGLRLIYFSYDVKMKEKGDIPEGYSVSREKKERFSLILESASTNQTSMYLCASSFYSGTPSQETQYFGPGTRLLVL.

The DNA for the CDR3 is TGCGCCAGCAGCTACTACGTCAACACCGGGGAGCTGTTTTTT. Its protein is CASSYYVNTGELFF. The chain uses TRBV4-3 and TRBJ2-2; D ambiguous. Deletions cut 5 bases from V and 2 bases from J, with 9 bases between. Per germline, CDR1 LGHNA and CDR2 YSLEER. The CDR3 is 14 residues long.

V is TRBV19 and J is TRBJ2-2, with TRBD2 as a possible D gene (6 bases). V was clipped by 5 bases and J by 5 bases, with 18 bases between them. Germline V gene data show CDR1 as LNHDA and CDR2 as SQIVND (reference sequence). The CDR3 totals 16 residues. CDR3 coding DNA: TGTGCCAGTAGTGCCCAGGGTTACGGGGGAACCGGGGAGCTGTTTTTT. This sequence encodes CASSAQGYGGTGELFF.

Written as DNA, the CDR3 is TGTGCCAGCTCACCAAAGAGTAACACTGAAGCTTTCTTT. Amino acids: CASSPKSNTEAFF. The chain recombines TRBV18 with TRBJ1-1; D not certain. Between the trimmed V and J ends, which lost 2 bases and 2 bases, there was a span of 6 bases. Germline V CDR1 and CDR2: KGHSH, LQKENI. The CDR3 is 13 residues long.

This chain's CDR3 is CASSLPTGTGEQYF. CDR3 bases: TGTGCCAGCAGCTTACCGACAGGGACGGGAGAGCAGTACTTC. V gene TRBV7-2 combines with J gene TRBJ2-7; 7 positions agree with TRBD1. J gave up 7 bases and V 2 bases, and 8 bases lay outside the gene matches. CDR1 SGHTA and CDR2 FQGNSA come from the germline V gene. The CDR3 length is 14 residues.

This chain connects TRBV9 to TRBJ1-3; 9 nucleotides agree with TRBD1. CDR3 length: 18 residues. Germline V gene sequence: CDR1 SGDLS, CDR2 YYNGEE. V lost 0 bases, J lost 4 bases, and 11 bases stayed unmatched. The CDR3 is CASSVVGTGHSVGNTIYF. CDR3 DNA: TGTGCCAGCAGCGTAGTGGGGACAGGGCATTCGGTAGGAAACACCATATATTTT. The whole variable domain, filled in from reference TRBV9 and TRBJ1-3, reads DSGVTQTPKHLITATGQRVTLRCSPRSGDLSVYWYQQSLDQGLQFLIQYYNGEERAKGNILERFSAQQFPDLHSELNLSSLELGDSALYFCASSVVGTGHSVGNTIYFGEGSWLTVV.

This rearrangement joins TRBV27 to TRBJ2-3, with TRBD2 identical over 8 bases. The CDR3 has 14 residues. The germline V gene encodes CDR1 MNHEY and CDR2 SMNVEV (reference sequence). V trimming: 2 bases; J trimming: 4 bases; junction bases outside the gene matches: 2. The CDR3 reads CASSLPGLADTQYF. The CDR3 DNA sequence: TGTGCCAGCAGTTTACCGGGACTAGCAGATACGCAGTATTTT.

The V gene is TRBV24-1, the J gene TRBJ2-7, with D possibly TRBD2 on 6 matching bases. V shed 9 bases and J shed 0 bases, with 11 bases lying between them. The CDR3 consists of 13 residues. CDR1 and CDR2 from the germline V gene are KGHDR and SFDVKD. Here the CDR3 DNA reads TGTGCCACCCCTAGCGAAGACTCCTACGAGCAGTACTTC. It yields the protein CATPSEDSYEQYF.

V and J are TRBV6-2 or TRBV6-3 and TRBJ2-7; 11 bases line up with TRBD2. The V gene end was trimmed by 2 bases and the J gene end by 5 bases; junction bases not matched to a gene: 8. Looked up from germline, CDR1 is MNHEY and CDR2 is SVGEGT. CDR3 length: 16 amino acids. The CDR3 sequence: CASSYPLAGGQDEQYF. In DNA, the CDR3 is TGTGCCAGCAGTTACCCCTTAGCGGGGGGGCAAGACGAGCAGTACTTC.

This chain links TRBV11-1 with TRBJ2-5, with D tentatively TRBD2 (5 bases). The germline V gene encodes CDR1 SGHAT and CDR2 FQDESV (reference sequence). V was shortened by 5 bases and J by 4 bases, with 17 bases between the two germline ends. This CDR3 has 15 residues. The CDR3 nucleotides are TGTGCCAGCAGCCGATCTCCGGGGTCAGGAGAGACCCAGTACTTC. Protein sequence: CASSRSPGSGETQYF.

This chain uses TRBV24-1 with TRBJ2-2, with D perhaps matching TRBD1 (6 bases). The CDR3 runs 14 residues. V was cut by 9 bases and J by 4 bases, with 14 bases left in between. CDR1 is KGHDR, CDR2 SFDVKD, per germline. In DNA, the CDR3 is TGTGCCACCTCGAGGACAGCCTCCACCGGGGAGCTGTTTTTT. Amino acids: CATSRTASTGELFF.

This rearrangement joins TRBV3-1 (or the pseudogene TRBV3-2) to TRBJ2-7; a possible D gene is TRBD2 (5 bases). Germline V gene lookup returns CDR1 LGHDT and CDR2 YNNKEL (reference sequence). This CDR3 spans 14 amino acids. Deletions cut 6 bases from V and 8 bases from J, with 20 bases between. The CDR3 region is CASSQPGLVVKQYF. CDR3 nucleotides: TGTGCCAGCAGTCAACCGGGGTTGGTTGTGAAGCAGTACTTC.

The gene calls are TRBV7-9 and TRBJ1-1; a weak D match, TRBD1 (6 bases). The CDR3 is 15 amino acids. Between the trimmed V and J ends, which lost 3 bases and 0 bases, there was a span of 11 bases. In germline, CDR1 is SEHNR, CDR2 FQNEAQ (reference sequence). CDR3 amino acids: CASSFYQGMNTEAFF. The DNA of the CDR3 is TGTGCCAGCAGCTTTTACCAGGGGATGAACACTGAAGCTTTCTTT. Using reference TRBV7-9 and TRBJ1-1 for the parts outside the CDR3, the full variable domain is DTGVSQNPRHKITKRGQNVTFRCDPISEHNRLYWYRQTLGQGPEFLTYFQNEAQLEKSRLLSDRFSAERPKGSFSTLEIQRTEQGDSAMYLCASSFYQGMNTEAFFGQGTRLTVV.

The J gene is TRBJ1-2, the V gene TRBV5-6, with D perhaps TRBD1 (6 bases). The CDR3 extends over 12 amino acids. V dropped 4 bases and J dropped 5 bases, with 9 bases sitting between them. CDR1 SGHDT and CDR2 YYEEEE come from the germline V gene. In DNA form, the CDR3 reads TGTGCCAGCAGCGTGGACAGTTATGGCTACACCTTC. Protein: CASSVDSYGYTF.

The rearrangement links TRBV24-1 to TRBJ2-1, with D possibly being TRBD1 (7 bases). Trimming stripped 5 bases from V and 6 bases from J, with 19 bases between. From germline, CDR1 is KGHDR and CDR2 SFDVKD. The CDR3 sequence is 16 residues long. Written as DNA, the CDR3 is TGTGCCACCAGTGCTGCGGGACAGACGAATCGCAATGAGCAGTTCTTC. Translated, it gives CATSAAGQTNRNEQFF.

The genes are TRBV7-2 and TRBJ2-3; D not resolved. In germline, CDR1 is SGHTA, CDR2 FQGNSA. This CDR3 region has 11 residues. V gave up 0 bases and J gave up 10 bases, with 5 bases separating them. The CDR3 bases are TGTGCCAGCAGCTTAGCGGGCCCGCAGTATTTT. Translation gives CASSLAGPQYF.

This chain links TRBV7-9 with TRBJ2-5; weak D call: TRBD1 (6 bases). Trimming removed 5 bases from V and 3 bases from J, with 16 bases in between. The CDR3 sequence is 15 residues long. The germline gives CDR1 SEHNR, CDR2 FQNEAQ (reference sequence). In DNA, the CDR3 is TGTGCCAGCAGCCTCGTGATAGCAGGGGAAGAGACCCAGTACTTC. The encoded protein is CASSLVIAGEETQYF. Filled out from reference TRBV7-9 and TRBJ2-5, the complete variable domain reads DTGVSQNPRHKITKRGQNVTFRCDPISEHNRLYWYRQTLGQGPEFLTYFQNEAQLEKSRLLSDRFSAERPKGSFSTLEIQRTEQGDSAMYLCASSLVIAGEETQYFGPGTRLLVL.